The next 12 T cell receptor beta chains were all read from a single sample in a study of T cell repertoires in cytomegalovirus infection. These TCRs' antigens remain unknown. TCRdb fed the reads into MiXCR, producing one record per CDR3 protein. The sample includes a few hundred thousand distinct CDR3 sequences, about 33% seen only once; the top ten take roughly 15%. Sequencing used cultured PBMCs, obtained from culture after CMV antigen stimulation. These TCRs come from a human donor in good health (CMV status not recorded). Some clones in this sample may be carry-over from other donors' samples.

The genes are TRBV7-9 and TRBJ1-1; no definite D call. V was shortened by 1 base and J by 6 bases, with 15 bases between the two germline ends. The CDR3 extends over 15 amino acids. Per the germline V gene, CDR1 is SEHNR and CDR2 is FQNEAQ (reference sequence). The chain's CDR3 is CASSLGLGVGSEAFF. In nucleotides, the CDR3 is TGTGCCAGCAGCTTAGGATTGGGAGTGGGGTCTGAAGCTTTCTTT.

The gene calls are TRBV6-1 and TRBJ2-7, with a weak D call TRBD2 (6 bases). The CDR3 is 13 residues long. The V gene's germline CDR1 is MNHNS and CDR2 SASEGT. The ends were cut back, 10 bases at V and 2 bases at J, with 15 bases in the middle. CDR3 in DNA: TGTGCCACCGGGCTAGCGTTCCCCTACGAGCAGTACTTC. Translating it yields CATGLAFPYEQYF.

The chain combines TRBV11-3 with TRBJ1-3, with a weak D call TRBD1 (6 bases). CDR1 and CDR2 (germline): SGHNT, YENEEA. The CDR3 loop spans 14 amino acids. The V gene lost 5 bases and the J gene lost 4 bases, with 12 bases spanning the gap. CDR3 in DNA: TGTGCCAGCAGCCGTACAGGGCCCGGAAACACCATATATTTT. It encodes CASSRTGPGNTIYF. The whole variable domain, remainder taken from reference TRBV11-3 and TRBJ1-3, is EAGVVQSPRYKIIEKKQPVAFWCNPISGHNTLYWYLQNLGQGPELLIRYENEEAVDDSQLPKDRFSAERLKGVDSTLKIQPAELGDSAVYLCASSRTGPGNTIYFGEGSWLTVV.

The chain combines TRBV10-3 with TRBJ2-1; unclear D gene. Per germline, CDR1 ENHRY and CDR2 SYGVKD. Trimming removed 4 bases at V and 7 bases at J, with 8 bases between. The CDR3 spans 12 residues. As DNA, the CDR3 is TGTGCCATCAGTGGGGGAATGAATGAGCAGTTCTTC. It is translated as CAISGGMNEQFF.

The J gene is TRBJ2-3, the V gene TRBV5-5, with 8 bases aligning to TRBD1. V was clipped by 3 bases and J by 1 base; unmatched bases: 7. Germline V gives CDR1 SGHKS, CDR2 YYEKEE (reference sequence). The CDR3 is 16 amino acids. CDR3 coding DNA: TGTGCCAGCAGCTCGGACAGGGTCCTTGGCACAGATACGCAGTATTTT. It is translated as CASSSDRVLGTDTQYF.

This clonotype was recorded a few times. This chain uses TRBV5-6 with TRBJ1-2; D is uncertain. Trimming pared 6 bases from V and 0 bases from J, leaving 15 bases between. This CDR3 is 15 amino acids long. The V gene's germline CDR1 is SGHDT and CDR2 YYEEEE. The CDR3 DNA is TGTGCCAGCACCATTCACGTTCGGGCTAACTATGGCTACACCTTC. This sequence encodes CASTIHVRANYGYTF.

This clonotype appeared a few times. The chain joins TRBV6-6 to TRBJ1-3; D not certain. Germline values: CDR1 MNHNY, CDR2 SVGAGI (reference sequence). The V end lost 11 bases, the J end lost 4 bases, and 21 bases lay between the germline ends. This CDR3 has 15 amino acids. The CDR3 DNA follows: TGTGCCCATCGGCGGAACCTTCTGGGAGGAAACACCATATATTTT. Translated: CAHRRNLLGGNTIYF.

This chain uses TRBV4-2 with TRBJ1-2; 7 bases map to TRBD1. CDR1 and CDR2 (germline): LGHNA, YNFKEQ. V trimming: 2 bases; J trimming: 7 bases; junction bases outside the gene matches: 7. CDR3 length: 14 amino acids. CDR3 sequence: CASSQLRDSPGYTF. The DNA for the CDR3 is TGTGCCAGCAGCCAACTTCGGGACAGCCCTGGCTACACCTTC.

This chain joins TRBV3-1 and TRBJ2-2; TRBD2 agrees at 12 bases. This CDR3 has 16 amino acids. Germline lookup yields CDR1 LGHDT and CDR2 YNNKEL (reference sequence). With 2 bases clipped from V and 8 bases from J, the junction kept 6 bases outside the gene matches. The CDR3 loop is CASSQTSGRPEGELFF. As DNA, the CDR3 is TGTGCCAGCAGCCAAACTAGCGGGAGGCCTGAGGGGGAGCTGTTTTTT.

This clonotype appeared many times. An end of the junction differs from the germline gene, which may be a read error. The chain employs TRBV12-3 or TRBV12-4 and TRBJ1-3; D is perhaps TRBD1 (6 bases). CDR3 length equals 14 residues. The CDR3 is CASSLGGTGNTIYF. The CDR3 DNA reads as TGTGCCAGCAGCTTAGGGGGAACGGGAAACACCATATATTTT.

The CDR3 DNA is TGTGCCAGCAGCGTAGGCCTAGCGGGAGGGTCTGAGCAGTTCTTC. Its translation is CASSVGLAGGSEQFF. V usage is TRBV9 and J usage is TRBJ2-1; 12 bases map to TRBD2. The trim removed 0 bases at V and 9 bases at J, leaving 4 bases unmatched. The CDR3 has 15 amino acids. Germline V gene lookup returns CDR1 SGDLS and CDR2 YYNGEE. The entire variable domain, with the rest obtained from reference TRBV9 and TRBJ2-1, is as follows: DSGVTQTPKHLITATGQRVTLRCSPRSGDLSVYWYQQSLDQGLQFLIQYYNGEERAKGNILERFSAQQFPDLHSELNLSSLELGDSALYFCASSVGLAGGSEQFFGPGTRLTVL.

This sequence joins TRBV12-3 or TRBV12-4 and TRBJ1-1, with TRBD1 as a possible D gene (5 bases). The CDR3 sequence is 15 residues long. Trimming cost V 6 bases and J 0 bases, with 14 bases left between them. The CDR3 bases are TGTGCCAGCAGCCCCGGTGGGGCACTGAACACTGAAGCTTTCTTT. Encoded protein: CASSPGGALNTEAFF.